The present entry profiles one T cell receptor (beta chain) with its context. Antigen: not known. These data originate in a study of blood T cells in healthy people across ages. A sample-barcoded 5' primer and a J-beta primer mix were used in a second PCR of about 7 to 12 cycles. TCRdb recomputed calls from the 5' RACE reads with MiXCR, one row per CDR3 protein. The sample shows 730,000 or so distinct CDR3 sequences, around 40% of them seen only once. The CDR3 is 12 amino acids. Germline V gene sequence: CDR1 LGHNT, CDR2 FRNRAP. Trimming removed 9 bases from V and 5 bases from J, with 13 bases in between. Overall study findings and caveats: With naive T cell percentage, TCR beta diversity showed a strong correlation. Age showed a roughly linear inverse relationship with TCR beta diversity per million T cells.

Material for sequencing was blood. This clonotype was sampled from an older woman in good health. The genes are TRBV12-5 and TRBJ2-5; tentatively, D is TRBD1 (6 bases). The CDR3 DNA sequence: TGTGCTAGGGCGCAGGGGCAGGAGACCCAGTACTTC. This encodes CARAQGQETQYF.